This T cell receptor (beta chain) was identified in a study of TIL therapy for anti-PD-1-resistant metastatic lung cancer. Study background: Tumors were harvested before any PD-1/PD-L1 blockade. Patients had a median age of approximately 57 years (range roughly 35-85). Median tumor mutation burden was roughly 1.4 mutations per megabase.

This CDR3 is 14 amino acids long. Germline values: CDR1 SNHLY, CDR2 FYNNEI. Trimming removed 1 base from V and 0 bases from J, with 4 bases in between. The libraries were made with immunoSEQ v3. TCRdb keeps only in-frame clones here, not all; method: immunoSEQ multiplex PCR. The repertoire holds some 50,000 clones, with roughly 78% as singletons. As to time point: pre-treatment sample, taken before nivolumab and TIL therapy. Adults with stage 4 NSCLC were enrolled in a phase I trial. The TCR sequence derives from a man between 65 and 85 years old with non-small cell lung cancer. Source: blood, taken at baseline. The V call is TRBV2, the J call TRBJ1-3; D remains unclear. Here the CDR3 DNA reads TGTGCCAGCAGTGAAGACCTCTCTGGAAACACCATATATTTT. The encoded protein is CASSEDLSGNTIYF.